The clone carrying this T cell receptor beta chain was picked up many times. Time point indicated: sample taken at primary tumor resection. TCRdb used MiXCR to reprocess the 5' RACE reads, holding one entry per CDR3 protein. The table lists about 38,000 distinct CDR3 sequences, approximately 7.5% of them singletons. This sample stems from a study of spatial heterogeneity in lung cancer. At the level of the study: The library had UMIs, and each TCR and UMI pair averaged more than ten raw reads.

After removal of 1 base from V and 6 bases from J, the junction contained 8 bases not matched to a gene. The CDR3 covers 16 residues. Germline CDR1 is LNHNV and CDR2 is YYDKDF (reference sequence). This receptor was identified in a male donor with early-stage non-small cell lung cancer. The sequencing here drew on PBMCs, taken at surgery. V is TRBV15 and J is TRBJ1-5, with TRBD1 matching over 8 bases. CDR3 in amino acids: CATSRGSQGVGQPQHF. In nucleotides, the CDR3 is TGTGCCACCAGCAGAGGTTCACAGGGGGTTGGTCAGCCCCAGCATTTT.